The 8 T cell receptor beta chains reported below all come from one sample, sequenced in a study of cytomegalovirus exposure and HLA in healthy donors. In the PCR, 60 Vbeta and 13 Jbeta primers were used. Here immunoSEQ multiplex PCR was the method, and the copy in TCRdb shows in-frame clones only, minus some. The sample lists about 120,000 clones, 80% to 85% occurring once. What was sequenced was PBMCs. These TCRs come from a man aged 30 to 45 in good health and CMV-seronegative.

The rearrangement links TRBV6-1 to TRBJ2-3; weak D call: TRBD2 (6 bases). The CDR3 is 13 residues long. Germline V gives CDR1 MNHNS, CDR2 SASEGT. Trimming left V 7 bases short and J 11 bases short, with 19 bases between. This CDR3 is CASKRAGWDLQYF. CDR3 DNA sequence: TGTGCCAGCAAGCGCGCGGGATGGGACCTGCAGTATTTT.

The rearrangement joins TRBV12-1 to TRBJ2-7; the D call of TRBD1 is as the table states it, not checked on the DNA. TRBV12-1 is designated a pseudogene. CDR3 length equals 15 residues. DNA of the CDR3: TGTGCCAGCAGCTTTGATGGGGACAGGGGGTTGGGATTGTACTTC. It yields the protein CASSFDGDRGLGLYF.

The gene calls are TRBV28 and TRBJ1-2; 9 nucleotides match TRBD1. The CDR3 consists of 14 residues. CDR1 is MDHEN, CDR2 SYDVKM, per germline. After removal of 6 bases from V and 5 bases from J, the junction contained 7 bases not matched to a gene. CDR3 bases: TGTGCCAGCAGACAACAGGGGGCTCCGTATGGCTACACCTTC. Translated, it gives CASRQQGAPYGYTF.

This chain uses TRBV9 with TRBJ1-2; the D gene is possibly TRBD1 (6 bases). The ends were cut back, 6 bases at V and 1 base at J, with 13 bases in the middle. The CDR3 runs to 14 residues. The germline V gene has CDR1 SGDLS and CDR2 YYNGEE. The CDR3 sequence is CASTRGAFNYGYTF. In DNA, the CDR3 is TGTGCCAGCACCCGGGGGGCCTTTAACTATGGCTACACCTTC.

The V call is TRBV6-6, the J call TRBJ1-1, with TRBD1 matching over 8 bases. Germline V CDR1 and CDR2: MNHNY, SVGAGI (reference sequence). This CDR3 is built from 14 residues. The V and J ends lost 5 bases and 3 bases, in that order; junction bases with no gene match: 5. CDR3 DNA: TGTGCCAGCAGTCGACAGGGGAGGGACACTGAAGCTTTCTTT. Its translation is CASSRQGRDTEAFF.

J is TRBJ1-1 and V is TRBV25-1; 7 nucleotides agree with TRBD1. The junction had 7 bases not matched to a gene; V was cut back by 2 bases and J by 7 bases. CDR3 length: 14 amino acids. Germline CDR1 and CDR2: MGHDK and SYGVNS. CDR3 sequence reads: CASSERRAGGEAFF. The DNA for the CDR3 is TGTGCCAGCAGTGAAAGGCGGGCAGGGGGTGAAGCTTTCTTT.

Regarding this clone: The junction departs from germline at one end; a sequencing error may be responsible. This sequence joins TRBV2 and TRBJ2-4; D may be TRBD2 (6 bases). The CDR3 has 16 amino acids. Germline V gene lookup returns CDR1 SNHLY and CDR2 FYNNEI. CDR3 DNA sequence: TGTGCCAGCAGTGAAAGTAGCGGCGGAGCCAAAAACAGTCAGTACTTC. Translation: CASSESSGGAKNSQYF.

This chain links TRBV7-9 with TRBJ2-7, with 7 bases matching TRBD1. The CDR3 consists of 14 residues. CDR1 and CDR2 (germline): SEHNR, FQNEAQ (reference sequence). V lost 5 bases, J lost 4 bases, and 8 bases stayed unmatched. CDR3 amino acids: CASSLGTDLYEQYF. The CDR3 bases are TGTGCCAGCAGCCTCGGGACAGACCTTTACGAGCAGTACTTC.